This T cell receptor (beta chain) was recovered during a study of blood T cell repertoires in COVID-19. Study in general: Collection of acute and convalescent COVID-19 samples took place in the United States, Italy and Spain. PBMCs, B-cell-depleted T cells, or T cells were the source of the cDNA or gDNA that made up the material.

V was clipped by 4 bases and J by 1 base, with 8 bases between them. This CDR3 has 13 amino acids. Germline assignment: CDR1 SGHDN and CDR2 FVKESK. Under the authors' procedure: Amplified reference gene primers provided the basis for estimating nucleated cell counts. Sequencing used immunoSEQ multiplex PCR; TCRdb keeps in-frame clones, though not all of them. That table supplies the V and J calls and clone size; D and trimming were determined from the DNA. Among 20,000 to 25,000 clones listed, roughly 87% were seen once. The genes are TRBV14 and TRBJ2-7; no reliable D call. The sequenced sample was peripheral blood. This receptor was identified in a human donor with active COVID-19. The donor label of this sample is uncertain. DNA for the CDR3: TGTGCCAGCAGCCGCGGCGGATCCTACGAGCAGTACTTC. Translated, it gives CASSRGGSYEQYF. Drawing the rest from reference TRBV14 and TRBJ2-7, the complete variable domain is EAGVTQFPSHSVIEKGQTVTLRCDPISGHDNLYWYRRVMGKEIKFLLHFVKESKQDESGMPNNRFLAERTGGTYSTLKVQPAELEDSGVYFCASSRGGSYEQYFGPGTRLTVT.